The source of this T cell receptor beta chain is a study of T cells in Graves' hyperthyroidism and ophthalmopathy. Study-wide background: Peripheral blood was collected at initial diagnosis, before any treatment.

What was amplified from RNA transcripts were TCR beta CDR3 regions. RT-PCR in the first round (using the HTBI primer set) targeted the TCR CDR3. TCRdb re-derived calls from the multiplex PCR reads in MiXCR, one entry per CDR3 protein. The data contain about 600,000 distinct CDR3 sequences, approximately 15% of them singletons. Study results and limitations: Blood also held most thyroid clonotypes expanded beyond 0.001.

This clonotype came up many times. No antigen is known for it. CDR1 MDHEN and CDR2 SYDVKM come from the germline V gene. V lost 3 bases and J 0 bases, leaving 18 bases between the germline ends. The CDR3 totals 18 residues. Uncontrolled infection, other autoimmune disease, pregnancy and lactation each barred patients from inclusion. The receptor was isolated from a woman between 18 and 29 years old with Graves' ophthalmopathy. V gene TRBV28 combines with J gene TRBJ1-5, with D maybe TRBD1 (5 bases). Sequencing input: blood. CDR3 in amino acids: CASSFKGRTTYSNQPQHF. The CDR3 DNA is TGTGCCAGCAGTTTTAAGGGCAGGACAACCTATAGCAATCAGCCCCAGCATTTT.